This paragraph reports one TCR beta chain. Its cognate antigen is unknown. This sample was included in a study of shared clonotypes between healthy human individuals. About the research overall: CD4 naive and memory got three plates each, CD8 naive two, CD8 memory one. Whole-study findings and limits: Only blood samples were collected, and tissue repertoires likely differ.

Cells designated naive CD8 were CD45RO-negative and were positively selected for CCR7, with terminally differentiated effector memory CD45RA+ cells excluded. Genomic DNA per cell subset filled all wells of several immunoSEQ plates. As originally analysed: Junction-only immunoSEQ sequences carried no quality scores, so filtering differed. Some clones are missing from TCRdb's copy, which holds only in-frame ones; the method was immunoSEQ multiplex PCR. Clone size and V and J calls were adopted from that table, with D and trimming inferred from the DNA. The table records roughly 2,000,000 clones, just under 95% of them present only once. The germline V gene has CDR1 SGHRS and CDR2 YFSETQ. This CDR3 is 14 amino acids long. V lost 4 bases to trimming and J lost 4 bases, with 14 bases between them.

The sequencing input was naive CD8+ T cells sorted from blood. The chain is built from TRBV5-1 and TRBJ1-2; D is perhaps TRBD1 (5 bases). The sequence was collected from a man between 18 and 29 years old in good health. The CDR3 nucleotides are TGCGCCAGCAGCACGTTACCGGGACCCTATGGCTACACCTTC. Its protein is CASSTLPGPYGYTF.